This T cell receptor (beta chain) emerged from a study of blood T cell repertoires in COVID-19. The method was immunoSEQ multiplex PCR; TCRdb's version includes in-frame clones alone and lacks a portion of them. The repertoire holds about 260,000 clones, approximately 90% seen once, with roughly 3.6% in the top ten. The CDR3 runs to 17 residues. Germline V CDR1 and CDR2: MNHEY, SMNVEV (reference sequence). The germline V and J ends were trimmed by 4 bases and 3 bases, with 21 bases remaining between them. This clonotype originated in a woman between 40 and 55 years old with acute or convalescent COVID-19. The source material was peripheral blood. The V and J genes are TRBV27 and TRBJ2-5, with D perhaps matching TRBD2 (6 bases). For the CDR3, the DNA is TGTGCCAGCAGTTCCCTGCTGGACTACCGCAGGAAAGAGACCCAGTACTTC. The encoded protein is CASSSLLDYRRKETQYF.